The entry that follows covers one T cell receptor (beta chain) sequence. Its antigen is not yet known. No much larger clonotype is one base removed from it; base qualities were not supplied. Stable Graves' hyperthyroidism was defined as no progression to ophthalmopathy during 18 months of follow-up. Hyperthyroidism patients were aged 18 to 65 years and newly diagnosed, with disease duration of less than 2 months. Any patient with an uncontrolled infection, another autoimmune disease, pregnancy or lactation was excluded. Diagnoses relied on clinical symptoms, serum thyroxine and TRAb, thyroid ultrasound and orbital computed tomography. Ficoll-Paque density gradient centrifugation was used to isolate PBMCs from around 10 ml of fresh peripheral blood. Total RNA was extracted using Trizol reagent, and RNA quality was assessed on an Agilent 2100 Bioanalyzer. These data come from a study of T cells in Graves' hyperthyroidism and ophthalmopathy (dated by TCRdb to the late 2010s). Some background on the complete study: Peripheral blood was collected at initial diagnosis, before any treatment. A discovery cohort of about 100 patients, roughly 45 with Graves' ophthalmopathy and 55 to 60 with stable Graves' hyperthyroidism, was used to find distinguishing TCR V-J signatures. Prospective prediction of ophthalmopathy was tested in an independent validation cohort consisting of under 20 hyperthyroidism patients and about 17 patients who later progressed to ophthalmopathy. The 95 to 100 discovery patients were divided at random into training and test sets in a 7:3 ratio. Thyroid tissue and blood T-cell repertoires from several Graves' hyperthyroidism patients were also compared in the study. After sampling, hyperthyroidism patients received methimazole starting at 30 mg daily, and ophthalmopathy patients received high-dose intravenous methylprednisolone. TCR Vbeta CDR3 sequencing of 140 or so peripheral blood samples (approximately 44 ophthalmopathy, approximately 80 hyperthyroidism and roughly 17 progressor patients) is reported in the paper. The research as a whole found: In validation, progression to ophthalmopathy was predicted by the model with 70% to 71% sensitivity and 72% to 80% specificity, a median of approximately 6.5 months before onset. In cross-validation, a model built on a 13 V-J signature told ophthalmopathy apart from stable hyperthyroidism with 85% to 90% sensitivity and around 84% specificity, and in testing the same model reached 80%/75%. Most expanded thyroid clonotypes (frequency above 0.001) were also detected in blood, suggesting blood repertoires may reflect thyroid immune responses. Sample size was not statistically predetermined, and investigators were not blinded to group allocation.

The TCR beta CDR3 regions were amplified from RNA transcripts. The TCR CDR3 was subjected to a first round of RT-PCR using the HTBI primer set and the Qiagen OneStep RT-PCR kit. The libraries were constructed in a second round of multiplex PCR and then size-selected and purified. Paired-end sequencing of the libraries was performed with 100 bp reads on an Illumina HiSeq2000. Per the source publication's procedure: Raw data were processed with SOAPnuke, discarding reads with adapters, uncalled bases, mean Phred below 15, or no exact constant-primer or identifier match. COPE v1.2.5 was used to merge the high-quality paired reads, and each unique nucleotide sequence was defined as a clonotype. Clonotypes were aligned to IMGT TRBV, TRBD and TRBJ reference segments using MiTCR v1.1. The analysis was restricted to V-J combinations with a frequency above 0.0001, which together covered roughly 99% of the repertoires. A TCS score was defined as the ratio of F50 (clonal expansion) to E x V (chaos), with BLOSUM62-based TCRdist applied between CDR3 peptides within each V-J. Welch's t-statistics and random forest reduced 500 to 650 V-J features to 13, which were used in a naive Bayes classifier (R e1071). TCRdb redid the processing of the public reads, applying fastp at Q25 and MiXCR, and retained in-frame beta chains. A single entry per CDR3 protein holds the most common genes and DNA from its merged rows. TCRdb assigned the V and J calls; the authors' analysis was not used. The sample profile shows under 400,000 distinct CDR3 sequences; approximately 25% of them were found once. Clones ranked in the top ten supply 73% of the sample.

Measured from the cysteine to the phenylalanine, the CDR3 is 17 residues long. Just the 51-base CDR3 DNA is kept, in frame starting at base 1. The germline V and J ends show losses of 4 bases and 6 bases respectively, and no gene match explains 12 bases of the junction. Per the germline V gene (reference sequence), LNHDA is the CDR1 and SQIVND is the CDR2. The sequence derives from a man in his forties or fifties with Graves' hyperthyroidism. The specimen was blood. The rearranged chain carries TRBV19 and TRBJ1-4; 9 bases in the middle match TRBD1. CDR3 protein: CASSTAGQGMRDEKLFF. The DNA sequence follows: TGTGCCAGTAGTACCGCTGGACAGGGGATGAGGGATGAAAAACTGTTTTTT.